This TCR beta chain was sequenced in a study of T cell responses to AZD1222 COVID-19 vaccine. Looked up from germline, CDR1 is SGDLS and CDR2 is YYNGEE. Trimming took off 3 bases at V and 2 bases at J, with 8 bases between the two ends. The length of the CDR3 is 13 residues. Remarks on this clone: Additional DNA sequences in this sample encode the identical CDR3.

TCRdb's copy holds only in-frame clones and misses some; the assay was immunoSEQ multiplex PCR. The table includes about 130,000 clones, roughly nine tenths detected once. The chain links TRBV9 to TRBJ1-2; perhaps TRBD1 as D (5 bases). The sequences come from peripheral blood, collected on day 0 of AZD1222 vaccination. This TCR was recovered from an adult in good health. The CDR3 DNA reads TGTGCCAGCAGCGGCGACAGAAACTATGGCTACACCTTC. It is translated as CASSGDRNYGYTF.